This T cell receptor beta chain was found in a study of metastatic and nonmetastatic thyroid tumors. About the research overall: Peripheral blood and tumor or nodule samples from malignant and benign thyroid patients were compared. Study-wide results and limits: Malignant thyroid tumors reportedly exceeded benign nodules significantly in TCR beta diversity, with the difference appearing in blood and tumor.

Patients underwent thyroid surgery, and none had received any treatment before it. There are 14 residues in the CDR3. Trimming took 2 bases from V and 6 from J, leaving 9 bases between them. From germline, CDR1 is SGDLS and CDR2 YYNGEE. Worth noting for this clone: The antigen is unknown.

In the authors' workflow: Across clinicopathological groups, CDR3 differences served as the basis for building a distant-metastasis classifier for papillary thyroid cancer. MiXCR re-clonotyped the PCR reads for TCRdb. The V and J calls were determined by TCRdb, not by the authors. Here the sample spans tens of thousands of clones, roughly 18% being singletons. The gene calls are TRBV9 and TRBJ1-6, with no clear D. Material for sequencing was blood. The TCR comes from a female donor with papillary thyroid cancer or a benign thyroid nodule (not recorded which). Some clones in this sample may be carry-over from other donors' samples. CDR3 protein: CASSVGQFNSPLHF. CDR3 in DNA: TGTGCCAGCAGCGTTGGGCAGTTTAATTCACCCCTCCACTTT.